The sequence of this T cell receptor (beta chain) was determined in a study of cytomegalovirus exposure and HLA in healthy donors. Use of 60 Vbeta and 13 Jbeta primers characterized the PCR. TCRdb keeps only in-frame clones here, not all; method: immunoSEQ multiplex PCR. The data show roughly 190,000 clones, about 13% seen once. V lost 1 base to trimming and J lost 4 bases; unmatched junction nucleotides: 1. This CDR3 is 14 amino acids long. CDR1 MNHNS and CDR2 SASEGT come from the germline V gene. As concerns this clone: The sample contains more than one DNA sequence encoding this CDR3.

The chain combines TRBV6-1 with TRBJ2-1; 7 bases fit TRBD2. The sample was PBMCs. The clonotype was recovered from a man aged 45 to 65 in good health and CMV-seropositive. The CDR3 nucleotides are TGTGCCAGCAGTGAAGAGGGAGGGTACAATGAGCAGTTCTTC. It translates to CASSEEGGYNEQFF.